What follows is one TCR beta chain and its context. The data derive from a study of blood T cell repertoires in COVID-19. Study summary: Researchers got acute and convalescent COVID-19 samples from the United States, Italy and Spain. In each case, the material was cDNA or gDNA derived from T cells, B-cell-depleted T cells, or PBMCs.

Sequencing was performed with immunoSEQ multiplex PCR; in TCRdb, only in-frame clones are kept and a portion is missing. This table holds a few hundred thousand clones, around four fifths found once. The V end was cut by 3 bases, the J end by 0 bases, with 12 bases between. This CDR3 is built from 15 residues. Germline lookup yields CDR1 LNHDA and CDR2 SQIVND (reference sequence). Clinical history reported by participants formed the basis on which cohorts were assigned. Each recovered donor of Cohort 3 presented with two negative PCRs, clearance, or symptom resolution. Source material: PBMCs or T cells enriched from blood (not recorded which). The chain has TRBV19 and TRBJ2-7; TRBD2 is a possible D gene (6 bases). The source of this sequence is a woman in her forties or fifties who had recovered from COVID-19. This chain's CDR3 is CASSISSVGSYEQYF. In DNA, the CDR3 is TGTGCCAGTAGTATTTCTAGCGTGGGCTCCTACGAGCAGTACTTC.